One TCR beta chain is described in this entry. The antigen is unknown. A J-beta primer mix and a sample-barcoded 5' primer were used in a second PCR of about 7 to 12 cycles. TCRdb fed the 5' RACE reads into MiXCR, producing one record per CDR3 protein. Of hundreds of thousands of distinct CDR3 sequences listed, approximately 50% were seen once; the top ten hold around 32%. The entry originates in a study of blood T cells in healthy people across ages. Study observations and caveats: Those diversity estimates obtained from one million T cells were thought to be underestimates.

The clonotype comes from a woman between 55 and 75 years old in good health. Sequencing was done on a sample of blood.

The CDR3 spells CSAYREGGTDTQYF. The DNA for the CDR3 is TGCAGCGCTTATCGGGAGGGCGGCACAGATACGCAGTATTTT. The chain combines TRBV29-1 with TRBJ2-3, with 8 bases lining up with TRBD2. The CDR3 totals 14 residues. The V gene end was trimmed by 7 bases and the J gene end by 1 base; junction bases not matched to a gene: 7. Germline CDR1 is SQVTM and CDR2 is ANQGSEA.